These 22 T cell receptor beta chains were all obtained from the same sample, sequenced in a study of blood T cell repertoires in COVID-19. Here immunoSEQ multiplex PCR was the method, and the copy in TCRdb shows in-frame clones only, minus some. The table includes over 200,000 clones, more than 85% detected once. Sequenced input: peripheral blood. These receptors were taken from a man aged 40-55 years with active or convalescent COVID-19.

The chain recombines TRBV27 with TRBJ2-7; 8 nucleotides match TRBD1. The CDR3 covers 16 residues. CDR1 and CDR2 (germline): MNHEY, SMNVEV (reference sequence). Trimming removed 1 base from V and 6 bases from J; junction bases left unmatched: 11. The CDR3 here is CASSLYPQGARSEQYF. The CDR3 DNA follows: TGTGCCAGCAGTTTATATCCCCAGGGGGCACGGTCCGAGCAGTACTTC.

V gene TRBV18 combines with J gene TRBJ1-2; 9 bases match TRBD1. There are 14 residues in the CDR3. J was trimmed by 6 bases and V by 5 bases; bases with no gene match: 7. The germline V gene has CDR1 KGHSH and CDR2 LQKENI. The CDR3 sequence is CASSSAGQGNGYTF. CDR3 nucleotides: TGTGCCAGCTCATCCGCGGGACAGGGTAATGGCTACACCTTC.

This sequence joins TRBV5-1 and TRBJ2-7; TRBD2 is a possible D gene (5 bases). Germline V CDR1 and CDR2: SGHRS, YFSETQ. Trimming removed 7 bases from V and 2 bases from J, with 19 bases in between. The CDR3 consists of 15 residues. The CDR3 is CASAESRVGPYEQYF. The CDR3 DNA sequence: TGCGCCAGCGCCGAATCGAGGGTAGGTCCCTACGAGCAGTACTTC.

The chain carries TRBV30 and TRBJ2-7, with 7 bases aligning to TRBD1. The germline gives CDR1 GTSNPN, CDR2 SVGIG (reference sequence). CDR3 length equals 13 residues. J gave up 2 bases and V 4 bases, and 5 bases lay outside the gene matches. CDR3 coding DNA: TGTGCCTGGACTAGACAGGGAACCTACGAGCAGTACTTC. This codes for CAWTRQGTYEQYF.

V is TRBV6-1 and J is TRBJ2-7; D perhaps matches TRBD1 (7 bases). This CDR3 has 20 residues. The germline V gene encodes CDR1 MNHNS and CDR2 SASEGT. Trimming left V 4 bases short and J 2 bases short, with 30 bases between. Here the CDR3 reads CASSGHLGIGVGGQPYEQYF. For the CDR3, the DNA is TGTGCCAGCAGTGGACATTTAGGGATAGGGGTGGGGGGACAGCCCTACGAGCAGTACTTC.

This sequence joins TRBV7-9 and TRBJ1-3; 11 positions match TRBD1. Germline CDR1 and CDR2: SEHNR and FQNEAQ (reference sequence). The CDR3 sequence is 16 residues long. The trim removed 7 bases at V and 0 bases at J, leaving 5 bases unmatched. The CDR3 DNA is TGTGCCAGCACCTGGACAGGGGGCGTCTCTGGAAACACCATATATTTT. Its protein product is CASTWTGGVSGNTIYF.

This chain uses TRBV28 with TRBJ2-7, with TRBD1 matching over 10 bases. In germline, CDR1 is MDHEN, CDR2 SYDVKM. V lost 11 bases to trimming and J lost 1 base; unmatched junction nucleotides: 14. The length of the CDR3 is 16 residues. The CDR3 DNA follows: TGTGCCCTCAGCTCCCGGGGGACAGGGGTGTCCTACGAGCAGTACTTC. It is translated as CALSSRGTGVSYEQYF. The whole variable domain, remainder taken from reference TRBV28 and TRBJ2-7, is DVKVTQSSRYLVKRTGEKVFLECVQDMDHENMFWYRQDPGLGLRLIYFSYDVKMKEKGDIPEGYSVSREKKERFSLILESASTNQTSMYLCALSSRGTGVSYEQYFGPGTRLTVT.

This clone appeared once. The V gene is TRBV5-1, the J gene TRBJ2-7; D not resolved. This CDR3 is 13 amino acids long. Germline V gene sequence: CDR1 SGHRS, CDR2 YFSETQ. Deletions cut 0 bases from V and 7 bases from J, with 11 bases between. The DNA of the CDR3 is TGCGCCAGCAGCTTGGAGGAACTCGGGGAGCAGTACTTC. Amino acids: CASSLEELGEQYF.

The V and J genes are TRBV10-1 and TRBJ1-1; no clear D gene. Germline-derived CDR1 and CDR2 are WNHNN and SYGVQD (reference sequence). The CDR3 sequence is 12 residues long. The V and J ends lost 4 bases and 6 bases respectively, with 9 bases between them. Here the CDR3 reads CASSGSGSEAFF. CDR3 DNA sequence: TGCGCCAGCAGTGGTTCAGGATCTGAAGCTTTCTTT.

DNA of the CDR3: TGTGCCATCAAGTCAGCGGGTGATCAGCCCCAGCATTTT. It yields the protein CAIKSAGDQPQHF. The genes are TRBV10-3 and TRBJ1-5; D call uncertain. Trimming left V 7 bases short and J 5 bases short, with 12 bases between. The germline V gene encodes CDR1 ENHRY and CDR2 SYGVKD. The CDR3 spans 13 residues.

The chain is built from TRBV7-9 and TRBJ1-3; 7 bases agree with TRBD1. The CDR3 has 18 residues. CDR1 and CDR2 from the germline V gene are SEHNR and FQNEAQ (reference sequence). J gave up 0 bases and V 4 bases, and 12 bases lay outside the gene matches. CDR3 amino acids: CASSSNRGPGSSGNTIYF. CDR3 coding DNA: TGTGCCAGCAGCTCGAACAGGGGACCAGGGAGCTCTGGAAACACCATATATTTT.

The J gene is TRBJ1-6, the V gene TRBV9; a possible D gene is TRBD1 (5 bases). This CDR3 region has 15 residues. Trimming stripped 0 bases from V and 5 bases from J, with 9 bases between. Germline CDR1 reads SGDLS; CDR2 reads YYNGEE. CDR3 region: CASSVGAGNNSPLHF. The CDR3 bases are TGTGCCAGCAGCGTAGGGGCAGGGAATAATTCACCCCTCCACTTT.

The rearrangement uses TRBV9 and TRBJ1-4; 7 bases align to TRBD1. Germline V lookup: CDR1 SGDLS, CDR2 YYNGEE. This CDR3 is 13 amino acids long. The V segment lost 4 bases and the J segment 7 bases; nucleotides outside the gene matches: 4. CDR3: CASSSNRGEKLFF. The CDR3, as DNA: TGTGCCAGCAGCTCGAACAGGGGTGAAAAACTGTTTTTT.

Concerning this clone itself: The same CDR3 also results from other DNA sequences found in this sample. The chain joins TRBV2 to TRBJ2-7; tentative D call: TRBD1 (6 bases). With 4 bases removed from V and 0 bases from J, the gap between germline ends came to 10 bases. CDR1 is SNHLY and CDR2 is FYNNEI in the germline V gene. The CDR3 runs 14 residues. The CDR3 loop reads CASSVQGSSYEQYF. CDR3 in DNA: TGTGCCAGCAGTGTACAGGGAAGCTCCTACGAGCAGTACTTC.

The V and J genes are TRBV28 and TRBJ2-7, with 9 nucleotides matching TRBD1. Germline V gives CDR1 MDHEN, CDR2 SYDVKM. V dropped 1 base and J dropped 6; count of bases not matched to a gene: 7. CDR3 length: 15 amino acids. CDR3 sequence: CASSLLKGQGGEQYF. The DNA of the CDR3 is TGTGCCAGCAGTTTATTAAAGGGACAGGGTGGCGAGCAGTACTTC.

The genes are TRBV27 and TRBJ1-2, with 9 nucleotides matching TRBD1. J lost 4 bases, V lost 5 bases, and 5 bases had no gene match. The length of the CDR3 is 14 residues. Germline V gene lookup returns CDR1 MNHEY and CDR2 SMNVEV (reference sequence). The CDR3 nucleotides are TGTGCCAGCAGTCCTGGACAGGGGAGCTATGGCTACACCTTC. Protein sequence: CASSPGQGSYGYTF.

The V and J genes are TRBV24-1 and TRBJ2-1, with TRBD2 identical over 13 bases. The V and J ends lost 7 bases and 2 bases, in that order; junction bases with no gene match: 16. There are 20 residues in the CDR3. The germline V gene has CDR1 KGHDR and CDR2 SFDVKD. Written as DNA, the CDR3 is TGTGCCACCAGCCTGTCTTCCGGGACTAGCGGGATTAAGGCCTACAATGAGCAGTTCTTC. Its translation is CATSLSSGTSGIKAYNEQFF.

The chain has TRBV5-1 and TRBJ2-1, with D possibly being TRBD2 (5 bases). CDR1 SGHRS and CDR2 YFSETQ come from the germline V gene. The CDR3 spans 15 residues. With 1 base removed from V and 0 bases from J, the gap between germline ends came to 8 bases. The CDR3 DNA sequence: TGCGCCAGCAGCTTGAGGGAGAGCTCCTACAATGAGCAGTTCTTC. Its protein is CASSLRESSYNEQFF.

This clone was detected a few times. The rearrangement uses TRBV6-5 and TRBJ1-4; 9 positions match TRBD1. The CDR3 is 14 residues long. From germline, CDR1 is MNHEY and CDR2 SVGAGI. Trimming at V came to 6 bases and at J to 5 bases, leaving 4 bases not matched to a gene. The CDR3 DNA is TGTGCCAGCAGACCCGGGACAGGGAATGAAAAACTGTTTTTT. This translates into CASRPGTGNEKLFF.

The rearrangement uses TRBV7-8 and TRBJ1-5; possibly TRBD1 for D (6 bases). Trimming pared 5 bases from V and 9 bases from J, leaving 23 bases between. The CDR3 has 16 residues. CDR1 and CDR2 from the germline V gene are SGHVS and FQNEAQ. The CDR3, as DNA: TGTGCCAGCAGCCTGCCCGCGGCACAGGGAGGGGGGCCCCAGCATTTT. It specifies CASSLPAAQGGGPQHF.

The chain is built from TRBV12-3 or TRBV12-4 and TRBJ1-2; no firm D call. Trimming removed 5 bases at V and 8 bases at J, with 12 bases between. CDR3 length: 12 residues. In nucleotides, the CDR3 is TGTGCCAGCAGTCCCTCGGGAGTGGGCTACACCTTC. Its protein product is CASSPSGVGYTF.

The V and J genes are TRBV10-3 and TRBJ2-5; 9 nucleotides agree with TRBD1. The CDR3 spans 15 residues. J gave up 4 bases and V 6 bases, and 9 bases lay outside the gene matches. Germline V lookup: CDR1 ENHRY, CDR2 SYGVKD. The CDR3 DNA follows: TGTGCCATCAGACCGGGACAGGGAAGAGGAGAGACCCAGTACTTC. This sequence encodes CAIRPGQGRGETQYF.